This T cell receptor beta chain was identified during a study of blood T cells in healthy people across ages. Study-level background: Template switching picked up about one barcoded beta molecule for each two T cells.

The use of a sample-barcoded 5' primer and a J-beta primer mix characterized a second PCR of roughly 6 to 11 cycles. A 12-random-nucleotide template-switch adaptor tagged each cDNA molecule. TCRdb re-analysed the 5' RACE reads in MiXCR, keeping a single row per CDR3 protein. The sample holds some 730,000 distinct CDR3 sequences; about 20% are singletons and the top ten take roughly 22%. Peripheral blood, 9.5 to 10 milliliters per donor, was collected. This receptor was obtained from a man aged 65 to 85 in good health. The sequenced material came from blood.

The chain's CDR3 is CAISEWGQETQYF. The CDR3 coding sequence is TGTGCCATCAGTGAGTGGGGGCAAGAGACCCAGTACTTC. J is TRBJ2-5 and V is TRBV10-3; the D gene could be TRBD1 or TRBD2 (5 bases each). The CDR3 covers 13 residues. Trimming shortened V by 1 base and J by 2 bases, and 5 bases separated the two germline ends. The germline V gene has CDR1 ENHRY and CDR2 SYGVKD.